This T cell receptor (beta chain) was obtained from a study of blood T cell repertoires in COVID-19. At the level of the study: Whether acute or convalescent, the COVID-19 samples came from the United States, Italy and Spain. The analysed material was cDNA or gDNA that came from T cells, B-cell-depleted T cells, or PBMCs.

In germline, CDR1 is SGHDN, CDR2 FVKESK. The V and J ends lost 4 bases and 9 bases respectively, with 13 bases between them. The CDR3 spans 14 residues. In the study's own analysis: Cell counts per sample came from amplifying reference gene primers. Sequencing used immunoSEQ multiplex PCR; TCRdb keeps in-frame clones, though not all of them. V and J calls and clone size are those listed in that table; D and trimming were worked out from the DNA. The table lists some 62,000 clones, 88% of them singletons. The chain joins TRBV14 to TRBJ1-6; a weak D match, TRBD1 (6 bases). The sequenced material came from peripheral blood. This clonotype was obtained from a human donor in a cohort sampled during active COVID-19. The CDR3 DNA reads TGTGCCAGCAGCCGGGTACAGGGCGGTTCACCCCTCCACTTT. It is translated as CASSRVQGGSPLHF.